Following are 5 T cell receptor beta chains from one sample sequenced in a study of cytomegalovirus exposure and HLA in healthy donors. The method was immunoSEQ multiplex PCR; TCRdb's version includes in-frame clones alone and lacks a portion of them. Here the sample spans 120,000 to 150,000 clones, about 88% being singletons. The sample comprised PBMCs. The receptors here all came from a woman between 18 and 29 years old in good health and CMV-seropositive.

Regarding this clone: The sample holds other DNA sequences that translate to the same CDR3. V gene TRBV9 combines with J gene TRBJ2-1, with 11 bases aligning to TRBD2. This CDR3 is built from 16 residues. The germline V gene has CDR1 SGDLS and CDR2 YYNGEE. V gave up 0 bases and J gave up 4 bases; unmatched junction bases: 3. The CDR3 nucleotides are TGTGCCAGCAGCGTAGGGACTAGCGGGCATTACAATGAGCAGTTCTTC. Amino acid sequence: CASSVGTSGHYNEQFF.

The J gene is TRBJ2-1, the V gene TRBV4-2; 11 nucleotides agree with TRBD2. The V gene's germline CDR1 is LGHNA and CDR2 YNFKEQ. V lost 1 base, J lost 7 bases, and 3 bases stayed unmatched. The CDR3 totals 15 residues. CDR3 nucleotides: TGTGCCAGCAGCCAAGTGGGACTAGCGGTTAATGAGCAGTTCTTC. Its translation: CASSQVGLAVNEQFF.

V is TRBV5-6 and J is TRBJ2-5, with D perhaps TRBD1 (6 bases). Germline V gives CDR1 SGHDT, CDR2 YYEEEE. V was trimmed by 4 bases and J by 5 bases, leaving 15 bases between them. The CDR3 is 14 residues long. In DNA form, the CDR3 reads TGTGCCAGCAGCCCACCGACGCAGGGGGAGACCCAGTACTTC. Protein sequence: CASSPPTQGETQYF.

The V gene is TRBV6-1, the J gene TRBJ2-2; D might be TRBD2 (5 bases). There are 12 residues in the CDR3. Germline loops: CDR1 MNHNS, CDR2 SASEGT. Trimming shortened V by 8 bases and J by 4 bases, and 8 bases separated the two germline ends. CDR3 region: CASYRGTGELFF. CDR3 nucleotides: TGTGCCAGCTATCGGGGCACCGGGGAGCTGTTTTTT.

V gene TRBV7-9 combines with J gene TRBJ2-2, with D hard to call. V dropped 4 bases and J dropped 4 bases, with 7 bases sitting between them. The CDR3 consists of 13 residues. Germline-derived CDR1 and CDR2 are SEHNR and FQNEAQ (reference sequence). CDR3 sequence reads: CASSSPGTGELFF. In nucleotides, the CDR3 is TGTGCCAGCAGCTCGCCGGGCACCGGGGAGCTGTTTTTT. Full variable domain (remainder filled in from reference TRBV7-9 and TRBJ2-2): DTGVSQNPRHKITKRGQNVTFRCDPISEHNRLYWYRQTLGQGPEFLTYFQNEAQLEKSRLLSDRFSAERPKGSFSTLEIQRTEQGDSAMYLCASSSPGTGELFFGEGSRLTVL.